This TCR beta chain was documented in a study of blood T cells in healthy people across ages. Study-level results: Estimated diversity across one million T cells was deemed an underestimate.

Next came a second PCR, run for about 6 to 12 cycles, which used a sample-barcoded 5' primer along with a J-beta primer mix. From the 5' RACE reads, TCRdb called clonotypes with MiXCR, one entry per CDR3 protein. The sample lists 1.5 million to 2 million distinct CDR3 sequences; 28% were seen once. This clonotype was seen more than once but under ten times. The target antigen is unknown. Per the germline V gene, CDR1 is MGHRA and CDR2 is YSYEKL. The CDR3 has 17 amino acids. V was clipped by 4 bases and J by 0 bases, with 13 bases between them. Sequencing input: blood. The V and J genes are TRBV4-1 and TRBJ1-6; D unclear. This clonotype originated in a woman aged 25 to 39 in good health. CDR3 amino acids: CASSREVKSSYNSPLHF. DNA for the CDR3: TGCGCCAGCAGCCGAGAAGTGAAGAGCTCCTATAATTCACCCCTCCACTTT.